One and the same sample provided the 24 T cell receptor beta chains below, sequenced in a study of T cells in Graves' hyperthyroidism and ophthalmopathy. The CDR3 regions of TCR beta were amplified from RNA transcripts. First-round RT-PCR with HTBI primers amplified the TCR CDR3 region. From the multiplex PCR reads, TCRdb called clonotypes with MiXCR, one entry per CDR3 protein. The sample carries hundreds of thousands of distinct CDR3 sequences, roughly 13% recorded once. Sequenced input: blood. The receptor source for this set is a woman in her 40s with Graves' ophthalmopathy.

The table lists this clonotype with a few counts. CDR3 DNA: TGCGCCAGCAGCCGACTAGCGGGGGGCGTCTCCTACAATGAGCAGTTCTTC. Amino acid sequence: CASSRLAGGVSYNEQFF. The V and J genes are TRBV10-2 and TRBJ2-1; TRBD2 agrees at 13 bases. The CDR3 extends over 17 amino acids. Trimming took 6 bases from V and 0 from J; bases not matched to a gene: 5. Germline assignment: CDR1 WSHSY and CDR2 SAAADI.

The table lists this clonotype with many counts. The gene calls are TRBV3-1 and TRBJ1-1; D gene uncertain. The CDR3 has 15 amino acids. V lost 3 bases, J lost 4 bases, and 15 bases lay in between. The germline V gene encodes CDR1 LGHDT and CDR2 YNNKEL (reference sequence). The CDR3 spells CASSQLRLTGTEAFF. Here the CDR3 DNA reads TGTGCCAGCAGCCAGCTTAGGCTCACGGGCACTGAAGCTTTCTTT.

This clonotype was found once. This chain uses TRBV12-3 or TRBV12-4 with TRBJ2-1; TRBD2 matches at 7 bases. This CDR3 is built from 13 residues. The V segment lost 9 bases and the J segment 7 bases; nucleotides outside the gene matches: 9. The CDR3 loop reads CASTRGLNNEQFF. In DNA, the CDR3 is TGTGCCAGTACCCGGGGACTAAATAATGAGCAGTTCTTC.

The table lists this clonotype with many counts. The chain links TRBV7-6 to TRBJ2-5; D tentatively fits TRBD1 or TRBD2 (5 bases each). The CDR3 loop spans 15 amino acids. CDR1 and CDR2 from the germline V gene are SGHVS and FNYEAQ. Trimming removed 5 bases from V and 1 base from J, with 14 bases in between. The CDR3 sequence: CASSPGTLGQETQYF. The CDR3 nucleotides read TGTGCCAGCAGCCCCGGGACCTTGGGCCAAGAGACCCAGTACTTC. Complete variable domain (other parts from reference TRBV7-6 and TRBJ2-5): GAGVSQSPRYKVTKRGQDVALRCDPISGHVSLYWYRQALGQGPEFLTYFNYEAQQDKSGLPNDRFSAERPEGSISTLTIQRTEQRDSAMYRCASSPGTLGQETQYFGPGTRLLVL.

In this sample, this clonotype turned up many times. In DNA, the CDR3 is TGCAGCGTTGTGCCCCAGGGGGCCCCCTACGAGCAGTACTTC. It specifies CSVVPQGAPYEQYF. This chain links TRBV29-1 with TRBJ2-7; TRBD1 aligns across 8 bases. The J segment lost 2 bases and the V segment lost 4 bases, leaving 7 bases of the junction unmatched. CDR1 is SQVTM, CDR2 ANQGSEA, per germline. The CDR3 is 14 residues long.

This chain uses TRBV6-1 with TRBJ1-1; 9 bases fit TRBD1. The CDR3 is 13 residues long. Germline V gene sequence: CDR1 MNHNS, CDR2 SASEGT. Germline trimming cut 7 bases from V and 6 bases from J; bases unmatched to any gene: 6. The CDR3 is CASTEQGAAEAFF. As DNA, the CDR3 is TGTGCCAGCACCGAACAGGGGGCGGCTGAAGCTTTCTTT.

This clonotype was seen many times. The chain has TRBV15 and TRBJ2-3, with D maybe TRBD1 (5 bases). Trimming stripped 7 bases from V and 0 bases from J, with 14 bases between. The CDR3 runs to 15 residues. Germline loops: CDR1 LNHNV, CDR2 YYDKDF (reference sequence). The CDR3 nucleotides read TGTGCCACCACAGACACCAGGGTTAGCACAGATACGCAGTATTTT. It specifies CATTDTRVSTDTQYF.

The table lists this clonotype with many counts. The chain employs TRBV24-1 and TRBJ2-1; 7 bases line up with TRBD2. The V gene's germline CDR1 is KGHDR and CDR2 SFDVKD. The CDR3 consists of 15 residues. V lost 1 base and J lost 6; bases outside the gene matches: 5. CDR3 DNA: TGTGCCACCAGTGATTTTACGGGGGGTCGCAATGAGCAGTTCTTC. Encoded protein: CATSDFTGGRNEQFF.

This clonotype was detected many times. The chain recombines TRBV3-1 with TRBJ2-7; D is uncertain. The V end lost 3 bases, the J end lost 6 bases, and 9 bases lay between the germline ends. The CDR3 totals 12 residues. Germline V CDR1 and CDR2: LGHDT, YNNKEL (reference sequence). CDR3 region: CASSHLVGEQYF. CDR3 in DNA: TGTGCCAGCAGCCATTTGGTAGGCGAGCAGTACTTC.

A note on this clonotype: This may stem from a read error, because a much larger clone lies one nucleotide away. The CDR3 protein is CSAETGEDYNEQFF. The CDR3 region has the DNA TGCAGTGCTGAGACGGGAGAGGACTACAATGAGCAGTTCTTC. This rearrangement joins TRBV20-1 to TRBJ2-1; tentatively, D is TRBD2 (6 bases). Germline V gene data show CDR1 as DFQATT and CDR2 as SNEGSKA (reference sequence). The CDR3 is made up of 14 amino acids. V gave up 5 bases and J gave up 3 bases, with 14 bases separating them.

This clonotype was recorded many times. The chain carries TRBV12-3 or TRBV12-4 and TRBJ2-1; the match to TRBD2 covers 10 bases. Trimming at V came to 1 base and at J to 0 bases, leaving 9 bases not matched to a gene. This CDR3 region has 19 residues. In nucleotides, the CDR3 is TGTGCCAGCAGTTTAGGGGAAGCGGGAGGGCTGGGCTCCTACAATGAGCAGTTCTTC. Its protein product is CASSLGEAGGLGSYNEQFF.

This clonotype was counted between two and nine times. The chain recombines TRBV5-1 with TRBJ2-1; D is unclear. This CDR3 is 14 amino acids long. V was shortened by 0 bases and J by 6 bases, with 10 bases between the two germline ends. Germline values: CDR1 SGHRS, CDR2 YFSETQ. The CDR3 DNA follows: TGCGCCAGCAGCTTGGTCGGCTACTCCAATGAGCAGTTCTTC. It encodes CASSLVGYSNEQFF.

This clonotype occurred a few times. This CDR3 reads CASSYGTALYGYTF. DNA of the CDR3: TGTGCCAGCAGCTACGGGACGGCCTTGTATGGCTACACCTTC. This chain joins TRBV7-9 and TRBJ1-2, with D possibly being TRBD1 (5 bases). The CDR3 extends over 14 amino acids. Deletions cut 4 bases from V and 5 bases from J, with 14 bases between. CDR1 is SEHNR, CDR2 FQNEAQ, per germline (reference sequence).

This chain uses TRBV20-1 with TRBJ2-7; 9 nucleotides agree with TRBD1. The CDR3 contains 14 residues. Germline assignment: CDR1 DFQATT and CDR2 SNEGSKA (reference sequence). J lost 4 bases, V lost 5 bases, and 9 bases had no gene match. The CDR3 region is CSAQDRGIGYEQYF. CDR3 nucleotide sequence: TGCAGTGCTCAGGACAGGGGAATAGGATACGAGCAGTACTTC.

Remarks on this clonotype: A read error may explain this, as a much larger clone is one base away. The genes are TRBV11-2 and TRBJ1-1, with TRBD1 as a possible D gene (6 bases). The CDR3 covers 15 residues. Germline V lookup: CDR1 SGHAT, CDR2 FQNNGV. The germline V and J ends were trimmed by 6 bases and 2 bases, with 16 bases remaining between them. The DNA of the CDR3 is TGTGCCAGCAGACAGGGCTATGACTATAACACTGAAGCTTTCTTT. Amino acid sequence: CASRQGYDYNTEAFF.

In its sample, this clonotype was seen a few times. The chain joins TRBV29-1 to TRBJ1-1, with D perhaps TRBD1 (5 bases). Germline CDR1 SQVTM, CDR2 ANQGSEA. The CDR3 has 15 residues. The V end was cut by 5 bases, the J end by 5 bases, with 21 bases between. CDR3 DNA: TGCAGCGTTTCTAAGGTGGACTACAGGAGTACTGAAGCTTTCTTT. Protein: CSVSKVDYRSTEAFF.

This clonotype was seen at least ten times. This rearrangement joins TRBV7-8 to TRBJ2-3; no reliable D call. Per germline, CDR1 SGHVS and CDR2 FQNEAQ. Deletions cut 10 bases from V and 7 bases from J, with 15 bases between. The CDR3 length is 12 residues. The CDR3 sequence is CATWMQSNTQYF. CDR3 in DNA: TGTGCCACCTGGATGCAGTCCAATACGCAGTATTTT. The full variable domain, rest sourced from reference TRBV7-8 and TRBJ2-3, is GAGVSQSPRYKVAKRGQDVALRCDPISGHVSLFWYQQALGQGPEFLTYFQNEAQLDKSGLPSDRFFAERPEGSVSTLKIQRTQQEDSAVYLCATWMQSNTQYFGPGTRLTVL.

This clonotype turned up a few times. The chain has TRBV5-1 and TRBJ1-4; TRBD1 matches at 7 bases. This CDR3 spans 13 amino acids. The ends lost 4 bases at V and 13 bases at J; junction bases unmatched: 10. Germline assignment: CDR1 SGHRS and CDR2 YFSETQ. This chain's CDR3 is CASSPTDRKILFF. In nucleotides, the CDR3 is TGCGCCAGCAGCCCGACGGACAGGAAGATACTGTTTTTT.

The rearrangement links TRBV7-8 to TRBJ2-3, with TRBD2 identical over 12 bases. Trimming cost V 5 bases and J 4 bases; bases outside gene matches: 22. CDR1 SGHVS and CDR2 FQNEAQ come from the germline V gene. The CDR3 spans 21 residues. The CDR3 reads CASSPLSSRTSGISLPDTQYF. Written as DNA, the CDR3 is TGTGCCAGCAGCCCTCTGTCAAGTCGGACTAGCGGGATCTCTCTTCCAGATACGCAGTATTTT.

The chain employs TRBV6-4 and TRBJ2-3, with 10 bases lining up with TRBD2. Looked up from germline, CDR1 is MRHNA and CDR2 is SNTAGT. The CDR3 is 16 amino acids. After removal of 5 bases from V and 3 bases from J, the junction contained 8 bases not matched to a gene. CDR3 region: CASSILPSGSTDTQYF. CDR3 nucleotide sequence: TGTGCCAGCAGTATATTGCCTAGCGGGAGTACAGATACGCAGTATTTT.

The rearrangement links TRBV19 to TRBJ1-6, with D maybe TRBD1 (6 bases). CDR1 is LNHDA and CDR2 is SQIVND in the germline V gene (reference sequence). V lost 4 bases to trimming and J lost 8 bases, with 15 bases between them. The CDR3 loop spans 15 amino acids. CDR3 nucleotide sequence: TGTGCCAGTAGTACGGGACATTACACAGATTCACCCCTCCACTTT. Residues: CASSTGHYTDSPLHF.

A few counts support this clonotype. The J gene is TRBJ1-6, the V gene TRBV19, with 10 bases aligning to TRBD1. Trimming at V came to 3 bases and at J to 7 bases, leaving 3 bases not matched to a gene. The germline V gene encodes CDR1 LNHDA and CDR2 SQIVND (reference sequence). CDR3 length: 15 residues. The CDR3 DNA reads as TGTGCCAGTAGTATTCTGGGACAGGGGAATTCACCCCTCCACTTT. Translating gives CASSILGQGNSPLHF.

This clonotype was recorded many times. The gene calls are TRBV27 and TRBJ1-1; 9 bases are a match to TRBD1. The germline CDR1 and CDR2 sequences are MNHEY and SMNVEV (reference sequence). This CDR3 is built from 15 residues. Trimming removed 3 bases from V and 5 bases from J; junction bases left unmatched: 7. The CDR3 DNA reads TGTGCCAGCAGTTTCCTGACAGGGGGTGGGACTGAAGCTTTCTTT. Protein product: CASSFLTGGGTEAFF.

The J gene is TRBJ2-2, the V gene TRBV29-1; the match to TRBD1 covers 11 bases. Germline loops: CDR1 SQVTM, CDR2 ANQGSEA. The V and J ends lost 7 bases and 4 bases, in that order; junction bases with no gene match: 2. This CDR3 region has 13 residues. CDR3 residues: CSAGTGGTGELFF. Here the CDR3 DNA reads TGCAGCGCCGGGACAGGGGGCACCGGGGAGCTGTTTTTT.